Following are 16 T cell receptor beta chains from one sample sequenced in a study of a mutant IDH1 vaccine in newly diagnosed glioma. Sequencing was performed with immunoSEQ multiplex PCR; in TCRdb, only in-frame clones are kept and a portion is missing. The data contain 20,000 to 25,000 clones, under 85% of them singletons. This sample's time point: baseline, week 1 (first vaccination visit). Treatment defined: pre-vaccination baseline after standard-of-care therapy. This sample comprised PBMCs, obtained from a glioma patient treated with radiotherapy, temozolomide or both. The source of these receptors is a man aged 35-49 years with glioma.

The rearrangement uses TRBV5-6 and TRBJ1-1, with D perhaps TRBD1 (6 bases). V was cut by 4 bases and J by 1 base, with 11 bases left in between. Per the germline V gene, CDR1 is SGHDT and CDR2 is YYEEEE. This CDR3 comprises 14 residues. The CDR3 spells CASSPGTRNTEAFF. CDR3 in DNA: TGTGCCAGCAGCCCCGGGACAAGGAACACTGAAGCTTTCTTT.

This chain uses TRBV2 with TRBJ2-5; 15 bases map to TRBD2. This CDR3 spans 16 amino acids. Germline loops: CDR1 SNHLY, CDR2 FYNNEI. With V trimmed by 6 bases and J by 2 bases, 4 bases remained unmatched. Here the CDR3 reads CASSAGTSGGQETQYF. CDR3 in DNA: TGTGCCAGCAGCGCCGGGACTAGCGGGGGGCAAGAGACCCAGTACTTC. The variable domain in full, with the rest retrieved from reference TRBV2 and TRBJ2-5, is EPEVTQTPSHQVTQMGQEVILRCVPISNHLYFYWYRQILGQKVEFLVSFYNNEISEKSEIFDDQFSVERPDGSNFTLKIRSTKLEDSAMYFCASSAGTSGGQETQYFGPGTRLLVL.

The V gene is TRBV19, the J gene TRBJ2-7, with 9 bases aligning to TRBD2. V lost 3 bases to trimming and J lost 2 bases; unmatched junction nucleotides: 2. CDR3 size: 14 residues. Germline-derived CDR1 and CDR2 are LNHDA and SQIVND (reference sequence). CDR3 DNA sequence: TGTGCCAGTAGTATTGCGGGAGGGACCTACGAGCAGTACTTC. This codes for CASSIAGGTYEQYF.

V is TRBV4-1 and J is TRBJ1-2; no reliable D call. The CDR3 contains 14 residues. Germline CDR1 and CDR2: MGHRA and YSYEKL. Trimming cost V 0 bases and J 4 bases, with 9 bases left between them. The CDR3 region is CASSQDHRGYGYTF. In nucleotides, the CDR3 is TGCGCCAGCAGCCAAGACCACCGGGGCTATGGCTACACCTTC.

The chain recombines TRBV7-3 with TRBJ1-1; D ambiguous. There are 13 residues in the CDR3. In germline, CDR1 is SGHTA, CDR2 FQGTGA. V dropped 4 bases and J dropped 1 base, with 7 bases sitting between them. The CDR3: CASSSTSNTEAFF. In nucleotides, the CDR3 is TGTGCCAGCAGCTCCACCTCGAACACTGAAGCTTTCTTT. Combining the CDR3 with reference TRBV7-3 and TRBJ1-1 gives the whole variable domain GAGVSQTPSNKVTEKGKYVELRCDPISGHTALYWYRQSLGQGPEFLIYFQGTGAADDSGLPNDRFFAVRPEGSVSTLKIQRTERGDSAVYLCASSSTSNTEAFFGQGTRLTVV.

This clone was detected only once. The V and J genes are TRBV27 and TRBJ2-2, with a possible D match to TRBD2 (5 bases). CDR1 is MNHEY and CDR2 is SMNVEV in the germline V gene (reference sequence). This CDR3 contains 16 residues. Trimming stripped 2 bases from V and 3 bases from J, with 13 bases between. CDR3 sequence (DNA): TGTGCCAGCAGTTTAATAGGGTTCGGGGACACCGGGGAGCTGTTTTTT. This gives the protein CASSLIGFGDTGELFF.

Written as DNA, the CDR3 is TGCGCCAGCAGCCAAGAGGGGGGAGGTAGGGCAGACACCGGGGAGCTGTTTTTT. Translated: CASSQEGGGRADTGELFF. The chain uses TRBV4-3 and TRBJ2-2, with D maybe TRBD2 (6 bases). This CDR3 contains 18 residues. The germline V and J ends were trimmed by 0 bases and 3 bases, with 17 bases remaining between them. Germline V gene data show CDR1 as LGHNA and CDR2 as YSLEER.

The chain is built from TRBV27 and TRBJ1-5; D is perhaps TRBD1 (6 bases). Germline CDR1 is MNHEY and CDR2 is SMNVEV (reference sequence). This CDR3 region has 15 residues. The germline V and J ends were trimmed by 3 bases and 0 bases, with 9 bases remaining between them. This chain's CDR3 is CASSLRGGSNQPQHF. The CDR3 DNA follows: TGTGCCAGCAGTTTGAGAGGGGGTAGCAATCAGCCCCAGCATTTT.

The rearrangement uses TRBV6-5 and TRBJ1-6, with D possibly being TRBD1 (6 bases). V lost 6 bases to trimming and J lost 4 bases, with 13 bases between them. CDR1 MNHEY and CDR2 SVGAGI come from the germline V gene. There are 15 residues in the CDR3. CDR3 in amino acids: CASRGQGNYNSPLHF. CDR3 DNA: TGTGCCAGCAGGGGGCAGGGGAATTATAATTCACCCCTCCACTTT.

CDR3 region: CSVEDLGVGYGYTF. CDR3 sequence (DNA): TGCAGCGTTGAAGATCTTGGGGTAGGGTATGGCTACACCTTC. This chain connects TRBV29-1 to TRBJ1-2; D is unresolved. Germline CDR1 reads SQVTM; CDR2 reads ANQGSEA. Between the trimmed V and J ends, which lost 0 bases and 5 bases, there was a span of 13 bases. This CDR3 spans 14 amino acids.

This clone occurred a few times. This chain connects TRBV28 to TRBJ1-2; D gene ambiguous. The CDR3 totals 13 residues. Germline V gives CDR1 MDHEN, CDR2 SYDVKM. Trimming took off 2 bases at V and 2 bases at J, with 6 bases between the two ends. CDR3 protein: CASSLEPNYGYTF. In nucleotides, the CDR3 is TGTGCCAGCAGTTTAGAGCCGAACTATGGCTACACCTTC.

The rearrangement uses TRBV27 and TRBJ2-7, with 8 nucleotides matching TRBD2. V shed 8 bases and J 2 bases; nucleotides not matched to a gene: 8. The CDR3 runs to 14 residues. Germline-derived CDR1 and CDR2 are MNHEY and SMNVEV (reference sequence). CDR3 in amino acids: CASRGTSGPYEQYF. CDR3 coding DNA: TGTGCCAGCCGAGGCACTAGCGGACCCTACGAGCAGTACTTC.

V and J are TRBV5-4 and TRBJ2-1; D unclear. Germline-derived CDR1 and CDR2 are SGHNT and YYREEE (reference sequence). The germline V and J ends were trimmed by 0 bases and 8 bases, with 15 bases remaining between them. CDR3 length equals 15 residues. The DNA for the CDR3 is TGTGCCAGCAGCTTGGAACCCTATCGAGAAGATGAGCAGTTCTTC. The encoded protein is CASSLEPYREDEQFF. The full variable domain, its missing parts supplied by reference TRBV5-4 and TRBJ2-1, is ETGVTQSPTHLIKTRGQQVTLRCSSQSGHNTVSWYQQALGQGPQFIFQYYREEENGRGNFPPRFSGLQFPNYSSELNVNALELDDSALYLCASSLEPYREDEQFFGPGTRLTVL.

The rearrangement joins TRBV15 to TRBJ2-5; 7 bases agree with TRBD2. Unmatched junction bases numbered 6, after V lost 0 bases and J lost 5 bases. The CDR3 has 15 amino acids. Germline loops: CDR1 LNHNV, CDR2 YYDKDF (reference sequence). This CDR3 is CATSRDTGRGETQYF. CDR3 DNA: TGTGCCACCAGCAGAGATACGGGGCGGGGGGAGACCCAGTACTTC.

V is TRBV7-2 and J is TRBJ1-3, with D perhaps matching TRBD1 (6 bases). Between the trimmed V and J ends, which lost 5 bases and 4 bases, there was a span of 18 bases. This CDR3 is built from 16 residues. Looked up from germline, CDR1 is SGHTA and CDR2 is FQGNSA. The CDR3 DNA sequence: TGTGCCAGCAGCCTCCGAGGGGGGGCGAAGGGAAACACCATATATTTT. It yields the protein CASSLRGGAKGNTIYF.

This chain links TRBV5-6 with TRBJ1-2, with D unresolved. Germline CDR1 reads SGHDT; CDR2 reads YYEEEE. The CDR3 covers 13 residues. The ends were cut back, 1 base at V and 0 bases at J, with 4 bases in the middle. CDR3 DNA sequence: TGTGCCAGCAGCTTGTCCGCTAACTATGGCTACACCTTC. This gives the protein CASSLSANYGYTF.